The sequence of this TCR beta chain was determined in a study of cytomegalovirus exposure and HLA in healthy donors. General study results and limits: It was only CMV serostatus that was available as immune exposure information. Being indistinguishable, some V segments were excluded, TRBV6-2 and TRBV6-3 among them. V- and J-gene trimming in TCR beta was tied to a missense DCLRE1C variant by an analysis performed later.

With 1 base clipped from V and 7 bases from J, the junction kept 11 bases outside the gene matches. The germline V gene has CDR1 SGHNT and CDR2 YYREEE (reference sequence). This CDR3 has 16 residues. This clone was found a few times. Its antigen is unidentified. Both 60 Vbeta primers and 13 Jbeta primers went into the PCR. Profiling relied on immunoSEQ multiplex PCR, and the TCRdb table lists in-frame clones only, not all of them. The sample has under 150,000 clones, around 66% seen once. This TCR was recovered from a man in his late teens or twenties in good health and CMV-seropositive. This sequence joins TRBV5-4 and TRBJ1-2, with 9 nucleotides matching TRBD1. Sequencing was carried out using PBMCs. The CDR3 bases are TGTGCCAGCAGCTTGACAGGGGGCGTGAGATTGGGTGGCTACACCTTC. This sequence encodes CASSLTGGVRLGGYTF.